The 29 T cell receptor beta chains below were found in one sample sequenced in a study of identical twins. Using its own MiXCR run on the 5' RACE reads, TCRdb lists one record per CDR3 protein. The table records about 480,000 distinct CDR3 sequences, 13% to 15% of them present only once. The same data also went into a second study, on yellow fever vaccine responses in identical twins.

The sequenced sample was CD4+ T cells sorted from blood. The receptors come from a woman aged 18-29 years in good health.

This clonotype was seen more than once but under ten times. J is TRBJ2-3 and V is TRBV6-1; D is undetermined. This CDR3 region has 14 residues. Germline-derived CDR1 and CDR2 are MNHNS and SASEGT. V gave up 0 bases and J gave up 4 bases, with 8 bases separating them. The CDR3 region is CASSEARPPDTQYF. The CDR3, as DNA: TGTGCCAGCAGTGAAGCGAGGCCCCCAGATACGCAGTATTTT.

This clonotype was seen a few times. The DNA for the CDR3 is TGCGCCAGCAGCCAGAGGCCGGGACTAGCGACCAATGAGCAGTTCTTC. Translated: CASSQRPGLATNEQFF. The chain recombines TRBV5-1 with TRBJ2-1; 10 positions agree with TRBD2. The length of the CDR3 is 16 residues. CDR1 and CDR2 from the germline V gene are SGHRS and YFSETQ. J lost 6 bases, V lost 4 bases, and 10 bases had no gene match.

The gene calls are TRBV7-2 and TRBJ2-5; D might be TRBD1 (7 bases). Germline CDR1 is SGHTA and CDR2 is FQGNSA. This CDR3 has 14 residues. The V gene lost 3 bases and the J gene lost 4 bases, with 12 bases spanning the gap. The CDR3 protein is CASSFIRGVETQYF. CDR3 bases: TGTGCCAGCAGCTTCATCAGGGGGGTAGAGACCCAGTACTTC.

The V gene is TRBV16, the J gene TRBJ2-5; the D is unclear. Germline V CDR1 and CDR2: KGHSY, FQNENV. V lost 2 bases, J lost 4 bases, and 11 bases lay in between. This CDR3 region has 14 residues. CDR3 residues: CASSQLQSGETQYF. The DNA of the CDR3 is TGTGCCAGCAGCCAACTGCAATCGGGAGAGACCCAGTACTTC.

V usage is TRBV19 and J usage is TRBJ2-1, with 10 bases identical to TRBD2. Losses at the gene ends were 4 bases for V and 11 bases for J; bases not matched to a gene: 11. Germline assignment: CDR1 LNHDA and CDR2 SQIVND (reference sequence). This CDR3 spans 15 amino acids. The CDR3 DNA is TGTGCCAGTAGTAACCCGGGACTAGCGACCAGGAAGCAGTTCTTC. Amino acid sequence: CASSNPGLATRKQFF. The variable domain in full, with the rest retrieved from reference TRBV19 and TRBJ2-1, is DGGITQSPKYLFRKEGQNVTLSCEQNLNHDAMYWYRQDPGQGLRLIYYSQIVNDFQKGDIAEGYSVSREKKESFPLTVTSAQKNPTAFYLCASSNPGLATRKQFFGPGTRLTVL.

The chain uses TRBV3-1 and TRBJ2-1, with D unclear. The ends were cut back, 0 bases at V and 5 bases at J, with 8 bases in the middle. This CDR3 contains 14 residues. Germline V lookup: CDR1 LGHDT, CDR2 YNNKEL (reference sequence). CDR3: CASSQDLVNNEQFF. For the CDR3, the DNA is TGTGCCAGCAGCCAAGATCTAGTTAACAATGAGCAGTTCTTC.

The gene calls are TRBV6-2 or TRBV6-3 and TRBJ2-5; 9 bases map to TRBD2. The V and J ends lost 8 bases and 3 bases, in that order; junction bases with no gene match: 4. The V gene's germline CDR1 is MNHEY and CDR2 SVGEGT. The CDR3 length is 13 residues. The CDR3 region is CASRASGEETQYF. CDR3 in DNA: TGTGCCAGCCGGGCTAGCGGGGAAGAGACCCAGTACTTC.

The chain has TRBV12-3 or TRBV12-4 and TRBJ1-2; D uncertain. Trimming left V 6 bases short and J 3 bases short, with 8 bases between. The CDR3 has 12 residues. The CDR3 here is CASSGGDYGYTF. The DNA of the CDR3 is TGTGCCAGCAGCGGCGGGGACTATGGCTACACCTTC.

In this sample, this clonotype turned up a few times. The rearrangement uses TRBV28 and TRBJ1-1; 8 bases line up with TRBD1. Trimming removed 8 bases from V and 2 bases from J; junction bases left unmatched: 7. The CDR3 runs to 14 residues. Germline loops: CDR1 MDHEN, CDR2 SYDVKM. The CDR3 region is CASRRTGSNTEAFF. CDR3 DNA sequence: TGTGCCAGCCGAAGGACAGGGAGTAACACTGAAGCTTTCTTT.

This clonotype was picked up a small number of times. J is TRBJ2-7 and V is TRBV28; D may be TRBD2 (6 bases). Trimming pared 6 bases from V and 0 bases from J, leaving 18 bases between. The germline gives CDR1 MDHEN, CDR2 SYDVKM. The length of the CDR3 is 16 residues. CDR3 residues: CASRGGSGASSYEQYF. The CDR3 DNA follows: TGTGCCAGCAGGGGAGGTAGCGGAGCTAGCTCCTACGAGCAGTACTTC.

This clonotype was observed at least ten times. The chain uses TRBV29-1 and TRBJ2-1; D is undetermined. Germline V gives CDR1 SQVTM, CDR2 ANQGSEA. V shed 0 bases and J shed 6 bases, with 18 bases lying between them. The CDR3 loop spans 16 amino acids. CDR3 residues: CSVEDQVRRELNEQFF. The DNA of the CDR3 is TGCAGCGTTGAAGATCAGGTTAGGCGAGAACTCAATGAGCAGTTCTTC.

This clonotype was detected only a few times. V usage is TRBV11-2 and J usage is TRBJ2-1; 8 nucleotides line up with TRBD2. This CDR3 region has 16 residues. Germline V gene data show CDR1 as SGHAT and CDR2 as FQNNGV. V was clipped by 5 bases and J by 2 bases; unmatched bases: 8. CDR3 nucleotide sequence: TGTGCCAGCAGCCCGCCGGCGGGAGGAACCTACAATGAGCAGTTCTTC. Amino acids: CASSPPAGGTYNEQFF.

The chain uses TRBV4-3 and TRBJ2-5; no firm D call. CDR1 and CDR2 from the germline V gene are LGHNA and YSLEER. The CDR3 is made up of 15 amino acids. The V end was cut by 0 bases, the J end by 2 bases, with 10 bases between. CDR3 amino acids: CASSQEVGPQETQYF. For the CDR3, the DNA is TGCGCCAGCAGCCAAGAGGTCGGGCCGCAAGAGACCCAGTACTTC.

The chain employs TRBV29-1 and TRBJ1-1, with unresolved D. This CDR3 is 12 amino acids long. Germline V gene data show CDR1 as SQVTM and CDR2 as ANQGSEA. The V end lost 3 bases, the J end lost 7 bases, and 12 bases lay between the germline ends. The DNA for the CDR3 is TGCAGCGTTGACAGATCCTTGGGTGAAGCTTTCTTT. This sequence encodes CSVDRSLGEAFF.

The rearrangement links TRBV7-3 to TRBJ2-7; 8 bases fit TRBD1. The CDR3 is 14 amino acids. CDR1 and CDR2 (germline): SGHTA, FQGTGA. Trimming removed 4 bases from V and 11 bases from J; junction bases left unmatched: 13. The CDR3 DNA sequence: TGTGCCAGCAGCTGCCGAACGGACAGGGTAGTAGAGTACTTC. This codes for CASSCRTDRVVEYF.

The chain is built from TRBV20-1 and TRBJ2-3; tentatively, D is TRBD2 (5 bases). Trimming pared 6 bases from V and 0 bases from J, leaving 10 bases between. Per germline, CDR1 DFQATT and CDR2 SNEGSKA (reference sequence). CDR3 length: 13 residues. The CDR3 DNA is TGCAGTGCCAGCGGAAAAAGCACAGATACGCAGTATTTT. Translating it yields CSASGKSTDTQYF.

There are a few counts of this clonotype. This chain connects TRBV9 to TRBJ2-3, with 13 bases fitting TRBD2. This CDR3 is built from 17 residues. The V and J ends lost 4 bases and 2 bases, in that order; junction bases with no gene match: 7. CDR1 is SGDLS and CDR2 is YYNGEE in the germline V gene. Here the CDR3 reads CASSLATSGGNTDTQYF. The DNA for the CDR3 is TGTGCCAGCAGCCTCGCGACTAGCGGGGGGAACACAGATACGCAGTATTTT.

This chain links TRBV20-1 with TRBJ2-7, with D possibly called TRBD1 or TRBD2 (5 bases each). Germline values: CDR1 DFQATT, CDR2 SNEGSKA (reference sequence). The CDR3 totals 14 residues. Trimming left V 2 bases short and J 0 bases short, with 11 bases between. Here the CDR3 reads CSARPFGGSYEQYF. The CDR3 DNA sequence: TGCAGTGCTAGACCGTTTGGGGGCTCCTACGAGCAGTACTTC.

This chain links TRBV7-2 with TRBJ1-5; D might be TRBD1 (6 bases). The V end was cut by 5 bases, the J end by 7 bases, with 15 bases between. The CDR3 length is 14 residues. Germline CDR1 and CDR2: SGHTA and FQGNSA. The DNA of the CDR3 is TGTGCCAGCAGCGCCGATACAGGGCGACAGCCCCAGCATTTT. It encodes CASSADTGRQPQHF.

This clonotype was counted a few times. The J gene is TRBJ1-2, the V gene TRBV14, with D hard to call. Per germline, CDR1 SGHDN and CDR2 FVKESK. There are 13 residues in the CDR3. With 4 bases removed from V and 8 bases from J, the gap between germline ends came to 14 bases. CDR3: CASSRAGLGGYTF. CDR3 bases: TGTGCCAGCAGCCGGGCAGGTCTTGGCGGCTACACCTTC.

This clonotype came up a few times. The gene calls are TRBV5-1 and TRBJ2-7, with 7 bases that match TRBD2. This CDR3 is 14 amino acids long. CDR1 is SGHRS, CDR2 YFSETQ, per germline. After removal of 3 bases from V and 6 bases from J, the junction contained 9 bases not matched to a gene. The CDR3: CASSSGLGPREQYF. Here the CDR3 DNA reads TGCGCCAGCAGCTCTGGACTAGGGCCTCGCGAGCAGTACTTC.

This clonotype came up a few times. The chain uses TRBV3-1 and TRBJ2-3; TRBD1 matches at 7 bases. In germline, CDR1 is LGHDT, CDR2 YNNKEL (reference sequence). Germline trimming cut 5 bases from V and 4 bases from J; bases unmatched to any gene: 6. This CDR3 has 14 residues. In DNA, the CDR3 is TGTGCCAGCAGCGGCGAGACAGGGTCAGATACGCAGTATTTT. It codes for CASSGETGSDTQYF.

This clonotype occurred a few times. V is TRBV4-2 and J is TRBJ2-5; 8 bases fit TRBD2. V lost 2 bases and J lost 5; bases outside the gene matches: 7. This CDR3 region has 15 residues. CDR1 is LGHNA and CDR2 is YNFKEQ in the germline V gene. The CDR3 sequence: CASSQSAGDWETQYF. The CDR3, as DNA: TGTGCCAGCAGCCAATCAGCGGGGGATTGGGAGACCCAGTACTTC.

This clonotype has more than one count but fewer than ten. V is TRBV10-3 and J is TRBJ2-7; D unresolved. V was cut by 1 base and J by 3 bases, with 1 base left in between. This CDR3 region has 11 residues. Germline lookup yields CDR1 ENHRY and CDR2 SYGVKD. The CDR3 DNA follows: TGTGCCATCAGTGAGTTCTACGAGCAGTACTTC. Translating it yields CAISEFYEQYF.

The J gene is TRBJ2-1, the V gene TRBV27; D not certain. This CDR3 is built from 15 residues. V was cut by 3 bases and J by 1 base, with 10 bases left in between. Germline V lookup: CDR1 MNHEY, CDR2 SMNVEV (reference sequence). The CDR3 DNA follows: TGTGCCAGCAGTTTTATCAGATCTTCCTACAATGAGCAGTTCTTC. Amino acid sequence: CASSFIRSSYNEQFF.

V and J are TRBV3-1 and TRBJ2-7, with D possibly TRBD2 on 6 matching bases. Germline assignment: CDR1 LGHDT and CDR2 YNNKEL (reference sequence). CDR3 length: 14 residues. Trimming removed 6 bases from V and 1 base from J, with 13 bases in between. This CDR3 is CASSRDWKSYEQYF. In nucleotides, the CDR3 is TGTGCCAGCAGTCGGGACTGGAAATCCTACGAGCAGTACTTC.

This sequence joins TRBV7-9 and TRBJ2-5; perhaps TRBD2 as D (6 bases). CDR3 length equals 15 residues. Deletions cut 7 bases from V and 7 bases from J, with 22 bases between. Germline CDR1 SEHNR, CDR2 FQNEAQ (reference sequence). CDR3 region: CASTKWGDGSGTQYF. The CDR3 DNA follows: TGTGCCAGCACCAAGTGGGGGGACGGTTCCGGGACCCAGTACTTC.

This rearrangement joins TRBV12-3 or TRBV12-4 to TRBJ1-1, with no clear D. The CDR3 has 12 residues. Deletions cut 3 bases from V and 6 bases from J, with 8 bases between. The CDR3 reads CASSFRHSEAFF. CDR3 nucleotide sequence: TGTGCCAGCAGTTTTAGACATTCTGAAGCTTTCTTT.

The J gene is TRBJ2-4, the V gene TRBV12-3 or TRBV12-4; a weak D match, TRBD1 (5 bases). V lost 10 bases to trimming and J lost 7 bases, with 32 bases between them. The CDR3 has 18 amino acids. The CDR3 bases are TGTGCCATCAGCCAGATGGGGTCCTTTAACTCCAGGGCTAACATTCAGTACTTC. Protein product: CAISQMGSFNSRANIQYF.